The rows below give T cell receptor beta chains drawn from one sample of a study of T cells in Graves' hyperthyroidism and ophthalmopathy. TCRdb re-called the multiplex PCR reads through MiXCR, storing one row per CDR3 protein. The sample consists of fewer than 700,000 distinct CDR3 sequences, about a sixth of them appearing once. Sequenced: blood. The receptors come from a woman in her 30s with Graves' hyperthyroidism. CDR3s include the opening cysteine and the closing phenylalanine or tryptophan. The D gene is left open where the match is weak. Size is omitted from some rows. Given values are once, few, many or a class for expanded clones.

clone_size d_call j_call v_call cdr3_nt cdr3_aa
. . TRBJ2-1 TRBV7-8 TGTGCCAGCAGCTTAGTGGAGGCTTATGAGCAGTTCTTC CASSLVEAYEQFF
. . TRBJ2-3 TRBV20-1 TGCAGTGCTAGAGAAGTCGGGTTGGATACGCAGTATTTT CSAREVGLDTQYF
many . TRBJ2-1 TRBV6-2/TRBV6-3 TGTGCCAGCAGTTCGAGCGGTGAGCAGTTCTTC CASSSSGEQFF
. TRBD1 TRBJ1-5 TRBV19 TGTGCCAGTAGTCAGATGACAGGGGGCGGTGGTCAGCCCCAGCATTTT CASSQMTGGGGQPQHF
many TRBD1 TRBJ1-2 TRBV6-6 TGTGCCAGCAGTTACTCGGGGACAGGGACCTATGGCTACACCTTC CASSYSGTGTYGYTF
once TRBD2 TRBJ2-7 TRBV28 TGTGCCAGCAGTCCCGGACTAGCGCTAAGCTCCTACGAGCAGTACTTC CASSPGLALSSYEQYF
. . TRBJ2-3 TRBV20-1 TGCAGTGCTAACACAGGGTCAGATACGCAGTATTTT CSANTGSDTQYF
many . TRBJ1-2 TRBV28 TGTGCCAGCAGTCCTACAGGGTTTAACTATGGCTACACCTTC CASSPTGFNYGYTF
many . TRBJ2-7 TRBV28 TGTGCCACTAATAAGGGGTCGGGAAACGAGCAGTACTTC CATNKGSGNEQYF
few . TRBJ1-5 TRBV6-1 TGTGCCAGCAGACCGTCACAGATATATAGCAATCAGCCCCAGCATTTT CASRPSQIYSNQPQHF
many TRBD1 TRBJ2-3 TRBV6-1 TGTGCCAGCAGCCCTGGACAGGGTAGAGATACGCAGTATTTT CASSPGQGRDTQYF
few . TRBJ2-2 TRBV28 TGTGCCAGCAGTCCCGATTACAGGGTCGCCGGGGAGCTGTTTTTT CASSPDYRVAGELFF
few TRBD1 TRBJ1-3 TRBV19 TGTGCCAGTAGTACCGGGACAGGCACCATATATTTT CASSTGTGTIYF
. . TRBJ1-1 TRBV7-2 TGTGCCAGCAGCTTAGCGGCAGACGAAGCTTTCTTT CASSLAADEAFF
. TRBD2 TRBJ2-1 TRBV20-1 TGCAGTGCTAGAACAGAGCGGGAGGGCCTCGATGAGCAGTTCTTC CSARTEREGLDEQFF
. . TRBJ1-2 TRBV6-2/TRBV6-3 TGTGCCAGCAGCGATTTCAGGGGAAACTATGGCTACACCTTC CASSDFRGNYGYTF
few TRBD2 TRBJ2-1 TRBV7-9 TGTGCCAGCAGCTTGACTAGCCATTCCTACAATGAGCAGTTCTTC CASSLTSHSYNEQFF
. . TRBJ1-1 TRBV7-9 TGTGCCAGCAGCTCGGTCGGGGCTGAGAACACTGAAGCTTTCTTT CASSSVGAENTEAFF
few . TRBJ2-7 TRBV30 TGTGCCTGGAGCCAGGGTTCGTACGAGCAGTACTTC CAWSQGSYEQYF
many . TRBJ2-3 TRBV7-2 TGTGCCAGCAGCTTCCCATCGTCAACGACAGATACGCAGTATTTT CASSFPSSTTDTQYF
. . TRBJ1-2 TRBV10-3 TGTGCCATCAGTCAGGATTTCAGCTATGGCTACACCTTC CAISQDFSYGYTF
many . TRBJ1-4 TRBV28 TGTGCCAGCAGTTTATCTAATGAAAAACTGTTTTTT CASSLSNEKLFF
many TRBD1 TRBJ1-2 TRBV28 TGTGCCAGCAGAACAAACAGGGGCTCTGGCTACACCTTC CASRTNRGSGYTF
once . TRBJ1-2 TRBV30 TGTGCCTGGAGTGGCCTCCCGGGGCAGGGGTTTGGCTACACCTTC CAWSGLPGQGFGYTF
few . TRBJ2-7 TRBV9 TGTGCCAGCAGCGGCGGAGAGGGTACCGCTTCCTACGAGCAGTACTTC CASSGGEGTASYEQYF
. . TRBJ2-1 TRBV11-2 TGTGCCAGCGGCTTAAGGGCTAGCGCGGCAAACCTCTACAATGAGCAGTTCTTC CASGLRASAANLYNEQFF
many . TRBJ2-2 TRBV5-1 TGCGCCAGCAGCTTGTTCGCAGCGAACACCGGGGAGCTGTTTTTT CASSLFAANTGELFF
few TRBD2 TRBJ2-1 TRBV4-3 TGCGCCAGCAGCCCCACAGCGGGACTAGCAGGGAATGAGCAGTTCTTC CASSPTAGLAGNEQFF
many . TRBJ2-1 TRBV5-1 TGCGCCAGCAGCTGGTGGGGGGATGAGCAGTTCTTC CASSWWGDEQFF
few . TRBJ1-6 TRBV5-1 TGCGCCAGCAGCTTGGGGGTGCGCCTAAATTCACCCCTCCACTTT CASSLGVRLNSPLHF
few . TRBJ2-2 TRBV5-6 TGTGCCAGCAGCTTGGTGCAGGGTCATATGAACACCGGGGAGCTGTTTTTT CASSLVQGHMNTGELFF
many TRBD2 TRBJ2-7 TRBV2 TGTGCCAGCAGTGAAGAAGGTACTAGCGTGTCCTACGAGCAGTACTTC CASSEEGTSVSYEQYF
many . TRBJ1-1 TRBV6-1 TGTGCCAGCCCGAACCCAGTCAACACTGAAGCTTTCTTT CASPNPVNTEAFF
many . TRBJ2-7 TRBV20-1 TGCAGTGCTAGGTTCGGGGCGGTAGAACAACTGTACTTC CSARFGAVEQLYF
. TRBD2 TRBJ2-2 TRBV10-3 TGTGCCATCAGTGATTTTAGCGGGGCACCGAACACCGGGGAGCTGTTTTTT CAISDFSGAPNTGELFF
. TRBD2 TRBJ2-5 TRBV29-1 TGCAGCGTTCGCATACGGGGCGGGAGGGGGGCGGAGACCCAGTACTTC CSVRIRGGRGAETQYF
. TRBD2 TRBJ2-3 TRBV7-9 TGTGCCAGCAGCGGGACTAGCGGGACTCTAGATACGCAGTATTTT CASSGTSGTLDTQYF
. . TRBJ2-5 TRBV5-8 TGTGCCAGCAGCTCGGGGCCAGTAAAGGAGACCCAGTACTTC CASSSGPVKETQYF
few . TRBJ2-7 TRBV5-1 TGCGCCAGCAGCTTGGAGGTTCGGGGTCAGAAGTACTTC CASSLEVRGQKYF
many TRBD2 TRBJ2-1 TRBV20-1 TGCAGTGCTAGAGCTGGTGTGGGACTAGGGTCCGGTGAGCAGTTCTTC CSARAGVGLGSGEQFF
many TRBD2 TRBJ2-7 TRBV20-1 TGCAGTGCTCCCGGGACTAGCGGTCGGTTTACCTACGAGCAGTACTTC CSAPGTSGRFTYEQYF
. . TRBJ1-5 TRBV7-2 TGTGCCAGCAGCTTAGGGTCGGTAAGCAATCAGCCCCAGCATTTT CASSLGSVSNQPQHF
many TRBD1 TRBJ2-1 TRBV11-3 TGTGCCAGCAGCCCCTATTCCAGGACAGGGGGCTACAATGAGCAGTTCTTC CASSPYSRTGGYNEQFF
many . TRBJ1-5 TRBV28 TGTGCCAGCGGCAAGGACAGAAGGAAGCAGCCCCAGCATTTT CASGKDRRKQPQHF
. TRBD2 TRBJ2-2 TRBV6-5 TGTGCCAGCAGTTACCCGACTAGCGGGATTGGGAACACCGGGGAGCTGTTTTTT CASSYPTSGIGNTGELFF
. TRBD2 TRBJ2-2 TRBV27 TGTGCCAGCAGTCTCCTTCCGGCGGGAGGGCCGGGCGGGGAGCTGTTTTTT CASSLLPAGGPGGELFF
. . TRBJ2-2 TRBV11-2 TGTGCCAGCAGCCAAGAGCCCCCGAACACCGGGGAGCTGTTTTTT CASSQEPPNTGELFF
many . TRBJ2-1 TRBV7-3 TGTGCCAGCAGCTTAACGACTAGTTCCATTGAGCAGTTCTTC CASSLTTSSIEQFF
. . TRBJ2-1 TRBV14 TGTGCCAGCAGCCAAGTAGCCCTTGAGCAGTTCTTC CASSQVALEQFF
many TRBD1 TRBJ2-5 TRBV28 TGTGCCAGCAGTCCTGTCCCGGGACAGGGACAAGAGACCCAGTACTTC CASSPVPGQGQETQYF